Reported below is one T cell receptor beta chain. Its target is not known. This specimen comes from a study of cytomegalovirus exposure and HLA in healthy donors. As for the study in general: Findings of an earlier analysis included roughly 120 million unique TCR beta sequences from some 190 million T cells. The study's findings and limits: Certain indistinguishable V segments, among them TRBV6-2 and TRBV6-3, were excluded. Previous analysis showed most TCR beta V segments were productive about 87% or about 30% of the time.

The ends were cut back, 6 bases at V and 6 bases at J, with 14 bases in the middle. CDR3 length: 13 amino acids. Germline assignment: CDR1 LNHDA and CDR2 SQIVND (reference sequence). Primers for the PCR totalled 60 Vbeta and 13 Jbeta. Produced via immunoSEQ multiplex PCR; TCRdb's table is partial and in-frame only. The table lists approximately 130,000 clones, about 85% of them singletons. The V call is TRBV19, the J call TRBJ1-1; maybe TRBD1 (6 bases). The sequenced material came from PBMCs. The receptor was derived from a woman in her 30s in good health and CMV-seropositive. CDR3 nucleotides: TGTGCCAGTAGCCTAACAGGGATACCTGAAGCTTTCTTT. It translates to CASSLTGIPEAFF.